The rows below give T cell receptor beta chains drawn from one sample of a study of blood T cell repertoires in COVID-19. Method: immunoSEQ multiplex PCR; TCRdb's copy keeps in-frame clones and lacks some. This table holds 200,000 to 300,000 clones, roughly 81% found once. The sequenced sample was peripheral blood. All receptors derive from a man aged 45 to 65 with acute or convalescent COVID-19. CDR3s include the opening cysteine and the closing phenylalanine or tryptophan. D genes are given only for firm matches. Some rows mark clone size as missing; the rest say once, few, many or name a class of expanded clone.

abundance	v_gene	d_gene	j_gene	CDR3aa	CDR3nt
few	TRBV5-6	TRBD1	TRBJ1-5	CASSLGQGPNQPQHF	TGTGCCAGCAGCCTTGGACAGGGCCCTAATCAGCCCCAGCATTTT
.	TRBV6-6	.	TRBJ2-7	CASSPRAGPSYEQYF	TGTGCCAGCAGTCCTCGTGCAGGGCCCTCCTACGAGCAGTACTTC
.	TRBV6-5	TRBD1	TRBJ1-6	CASRRDRGPLHF	TGTGCCAGCAGACGGGACAGGGGTCCCCTCCACTTT
.	TRBV6-1	.	TRBJ2-3	CASSDLINSGADTQYF	TGTGCCAGCAGTGACTTGATAAACTCGGGAGCAGATACGCAGTATTTT
.	TRBV27	TRBD1	TRBJ2-7	CASSRTGEDEQYF	TGTGCCAGCAGCAGGACAGGGGAAGACGAGCAGTACTTC
.	TRBV28	.	TRBJ1-4	CASSLLPRVEVRMANEKLFF	TGTGCCAGCAGTTTACTCCCTAGAGTTGAGGTTCGAATGGCTAATGAAAAACTGTTTTTT
.	TRBV25-1	.	TRBJ1-2	CASSPPGGGYGYTF	TGTGCCAGCAGTCCCCCGGGGGGAGGCTATGGCTACACCTTC
once	TRBV5-1	TRBD1	TRBJ2-7	CASSFGTGSYEQYF	TGCGCCAGCAGTTTCGGGACAGGGTCCTACGAGCAGTACTTC
once	TRBV10-3	TRBD1	TRBJ2-7	CAISEFWLDRVTYEQYF	TGTGCCATCAGTGAGTTTTGGTTGGACAGGGTAACCTACGAGCAGTACTTC
.	TRBV11-2	.	TRBJ1-2	CASSFSDTGSGYTF	TGTGCCAGCAGCTTTTCCGACACCGGTAGTGGCTACACCTTC
.	TRBV27	TRBD1	TRBJ1-5	CASSPRQGFNQPQHF	TGTGCCAGCAGTCCGAGACAGGGGTTCAATCAGCCCCAGCATTTT
.	TRBV29-1	.	TRBJ2-2	CSVEARGSGELFF	TGCAGCGTTGAGGCTAGGGGGTCCGGGGAGCTGTTTTTT
.	TRBV5-1	TRBD1	TRBJ2-7	CASSRDSYEQYF	TGCGCCAGCAGCAGGGACAGCTACGAGCAGTACTTC
few	TRBV25-1	.	TRBJ2-7	CASSQGPYEQYF	TGTGCCAGCAGTCAGGGTCCCTACGAGCAGTACTTC
.	TRBV5-4	.	TRBJ1-2	CASSLAGGLDYGYTF	TGTGCCAGCAGCTTGGCAGGAGGCTTGGACTATGGCTACACCTTC
.	TRBV19	TRBD1	TRBJ1-1	CATKGGWNTEAFF	TGTGCCACTAAAGGGGGCTGGAACACTGAAGCTTTCTTT
.	TRBV19	.	TRBJ2-6	CASSRRSGANVLTF	TGTGCCAGTAGTCGTCGCTCTGGGGCCAACGTCCTGACTTTC
.	TRBV5-1	.	TRBJ2-6	CASSLDLQGLQRAGANVLTF	TGCGCCAGCAGCTTGGATCTCCAGGGGTTACAAAGGGCCGGGGCCAACGTCCTGACTTTC
.	TRBV18	TRBD1	TRBJ2-7	CASSPGQGVSYEQYF	TGTGCCAGCTCACCCGGACAGGGGGTCTCCTACGAGCAGTACTTC
.	TRBV15	TRBD1	TRBJ1-2	CATSRDSARQGHAVHYGYTF	TGTGCCACCAGCAGAGATTCGGCCCGACAGGGCCACGCAGTTCACTATGGCTACACCTTC
.	TRBV5-4	TRBD1	TRBJ1-6	CASSPGTGGNSPLHF	TGTGCCAGCAGCCCCGGGACAGGGGGCAATTCACCCCTCCACTTT
few	TRBV7-8	.	TRBJ2-7	CASSPSEGPSYEQYF	TGTGCCAGCAGCCCCTCGGAGGGCCCTTCGTACGAGCAGTACTTC
.	TRBV27	.	TRBJ1-5	CASSLRLGSNQPQHF	TGTGCCAGCAGTTTACGACTCGGAAGCAATCAGCCCCAGCATTTT
.	TRBV9	.	TRBJ2-2	CASSVSGLQTGELFF	TGTGCCAGCAGCGTATCCGGACTCCAAACCGGGGAGCTGTTTTTT
.	TRBV27	TRBD2	TRBJ2-7	CASSSGSYEQYF	TGTGCCAGCAGTAGCGGGAGTTACGAGCAGTACTTC
.	TRBV14	.	TRBJ2-7	CASSQFNEQYF	TGTGCCAGCAGCCAATTTAACGAGCAGTACTTC
.	TRBV29-1	TRBD1	TRBJ1-1	CSVEDRENTEAFF	TGCAGCGTCGAGGACAGGGAGAACACTGAAGCTTTCTTT
.	TRBV6-5	.	TRBJ2-3	CASRARDTRGDTQYF	TGTGCCAGCAGGGCCCGGGACACCCGAGGGGATACGCAGTATTTT
.	TRBV9	TRBD1	TRBJ2-2	CASSAGTGGGHTGELFF	TGTGCCAGCAGCGCCGGGACAGGGGGGGGCCACACCGGGGAGCTGTTTTTT
.	TRBV19	TRBD1	TRBJ2-1	CASSGDRGRHNEQFF	TGTGCCAGTAGTGGGGACAGGGGGCGACACAATGAGCAGTTCTTC
few	TRBV30	.	TRBJ2-7	CAWKWSAYEQYF	TGTGCCTGGAAATGGTCAGCCTACGAGCAGTACTTC
.	TRBV5-1	.	TRBJ1-4	CASSSGQVRSNEKLFF	TGCGCCAGCAGTTCGGGACAAGTGAGGTCTAATGAAAAACTGTTTTTT
.	TRBV2	.	TRBJ2-1	CASTSAGISLIQFF	TGTGCCAGCACCTCGGCCGGGATATCATTGATACAGTTCTTC
.	TRBV27	TRBD2	TRBJ2-3	CACWSRGGAQYF	TGTGCCTGCTGGTCTCGCGGGGGTGCGCAGTATTTT
.	TRBV7-6	.	TRBJ1-1	CASSPSNPGYTEAFF	TGTGCCAGCAGCCCCTCCAACCCAGGGTACACTGAAGCTTTCTTT
.	TRBV11-3	.	TRBJ1-1	CASSLTGGVGTEAFF	TGTGCCAGCAGCCTTACCGGGGGGGTTGGCACTGAAGCTTTCTTT
.	TRBV5-1	TRBD2	TRBJ2-5	CASSSGTSGGETQYF	TGCGCCAGCAGTTCCGGGACTAGCGGAGGAGAGACCCAGTACTTC